This record looks at one T cell receptor (beta chain) sequence and its context. Its antigen is currently unknown. This specimen comes from a study of blood T cells in healthy people across ages. Study as a whole: Capturing about one barcoded beta molecule per two T cells was achieved by template switching.

A second PCR, run for about 6 to 11 cycles, used a sample-barcoded 5' primer plus a J-beta primer mix. TCRdb processed the 5' RACE reads anew with MiXCR; each CDR3 protein has one entry. This table has roughly 700,000 distinct CDR3 sequences, roughly 49% appearing once. Germline V gives CDR1 SGHTA, CDR2 FQGNSA. The CDR3 sequence is 16 residues long. J was trimmed by 0 bases and V by 6 bases; bases with no gene match: 8. Study-wide results and caveats: Investigators treated diversity estimates from one million T cells as underestimates.

Roughly 10 milliliters was the volume of peripheral blood drawn from each donor. A minimum of 6 micrograms of total RNA was extracted per sample. This rearrangement joins TRBV7-2 to TRBJ2-1; 7 nucleotides agree with TRBD2. The specimen was blood. The sequence came from a woman in her sixties in good health. The DNA of the CDR3 is TGTGCCAGCAGACTTAGCGGGCCGAGCTCCTACAATGAGCAGTTCTTC. This encodes CASRLSGPSSYNEQFF.